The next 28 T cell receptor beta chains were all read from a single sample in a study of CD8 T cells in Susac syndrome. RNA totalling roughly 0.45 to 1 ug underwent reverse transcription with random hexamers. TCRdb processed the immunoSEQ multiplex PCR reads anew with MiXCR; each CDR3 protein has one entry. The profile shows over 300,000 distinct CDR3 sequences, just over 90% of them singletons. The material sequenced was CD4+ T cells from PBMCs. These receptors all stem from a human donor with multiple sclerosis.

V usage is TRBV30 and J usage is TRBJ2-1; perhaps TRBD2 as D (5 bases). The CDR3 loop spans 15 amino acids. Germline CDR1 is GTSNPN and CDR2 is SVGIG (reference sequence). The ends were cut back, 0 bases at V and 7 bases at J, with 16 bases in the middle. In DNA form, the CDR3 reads TGTGCCTGGAGTGTCGGACTGGCGGCACAGAATGAGCAGTTCTTC. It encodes CAWSVGLAAQNEQFF.

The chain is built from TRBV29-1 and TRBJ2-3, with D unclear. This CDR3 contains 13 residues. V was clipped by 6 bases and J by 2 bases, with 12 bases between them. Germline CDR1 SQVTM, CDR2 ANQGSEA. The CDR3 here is CSVPTTTTDTQYF. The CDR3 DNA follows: TGCAGCGTACCGACCACGACCACAGATACGCAGTATTTT.

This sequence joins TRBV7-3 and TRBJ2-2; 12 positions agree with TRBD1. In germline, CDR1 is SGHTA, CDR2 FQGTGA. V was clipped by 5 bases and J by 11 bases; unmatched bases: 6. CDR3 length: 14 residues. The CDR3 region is CASSLGTGGGELFF. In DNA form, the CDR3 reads TGTGCCAGCAGCCTAGGGACAGGGGGCGGCGAGCTGTTTTTT.

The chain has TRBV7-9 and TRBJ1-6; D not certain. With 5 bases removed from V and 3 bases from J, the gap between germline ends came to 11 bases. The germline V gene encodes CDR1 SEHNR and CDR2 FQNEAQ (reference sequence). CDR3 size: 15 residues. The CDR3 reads CASSPGSDYNSPLHF. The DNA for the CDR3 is TGTGCCAGCAGCCCGGGGTCCGACTATAATTCACCCCTCCACTTT.

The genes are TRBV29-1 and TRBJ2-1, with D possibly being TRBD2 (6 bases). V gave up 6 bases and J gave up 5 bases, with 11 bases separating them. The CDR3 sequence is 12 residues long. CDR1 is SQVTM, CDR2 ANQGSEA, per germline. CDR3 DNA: TGCAGCGTGGGGGGTGGGAACAATGAGCAGTTCTTC. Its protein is CSVGGGNNEQFF.

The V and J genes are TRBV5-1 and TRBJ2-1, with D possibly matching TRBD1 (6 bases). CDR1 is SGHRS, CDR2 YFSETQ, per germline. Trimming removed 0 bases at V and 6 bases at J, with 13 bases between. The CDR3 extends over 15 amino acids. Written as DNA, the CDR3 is TGCGCCAGCAGCTTGGTGGGGGCCTACTCCAATGAGCAGTTCTTC. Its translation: CASSLVGAYSNEQFF. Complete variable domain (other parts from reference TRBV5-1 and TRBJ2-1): KAGVTQTPRYLIKTRGQQVTLSCSPISGHRSVSWYQQTPGQGLQFLFEYFSETQRNKGNFPGRFSGRQFSNSRSEMNVSTLELGDSALYLCASSLVGAYSNEQFFGPGTRLTVL.

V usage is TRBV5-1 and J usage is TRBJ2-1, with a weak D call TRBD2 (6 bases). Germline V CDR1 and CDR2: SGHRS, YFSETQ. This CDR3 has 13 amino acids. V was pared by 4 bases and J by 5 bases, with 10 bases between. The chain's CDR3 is CASSPGGDNEQFF. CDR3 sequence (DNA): TGCGCCAGCAGCCCCGGCGGGGACAATGAGCAGTTCTTC.

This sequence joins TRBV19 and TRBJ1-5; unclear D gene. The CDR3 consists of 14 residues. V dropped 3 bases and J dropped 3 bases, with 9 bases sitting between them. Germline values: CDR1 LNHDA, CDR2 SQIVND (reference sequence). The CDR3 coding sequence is TGTGCCAGTAGTATGGGCTTTACCAATCAGCCCCAGCATTTT. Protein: CASSMGFTNQPQHF.

CDR3 DNA: TGTGCCAGCAGACCTCAACAGGGGTACTATGGCTACACCTTC. Protein product: CASRPQQGYYGYTF. The chain joins TRBV12-3 or TRBV12-4 to TRBJ1-2; TRBD1 agrees at 7 bases. The length of the CDR3 is 14 residues. V gave up 6 bases and J gave up 3 bases; unmatched junction bases: 7.

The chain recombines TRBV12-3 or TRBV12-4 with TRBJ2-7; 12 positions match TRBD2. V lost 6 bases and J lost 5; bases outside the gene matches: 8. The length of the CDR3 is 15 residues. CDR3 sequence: CASRERLAGVNEQYF. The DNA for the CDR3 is TGTGCCAGCAGGGAGAGACTAGCGGGAGTAAACGAGCAGTACTTC.

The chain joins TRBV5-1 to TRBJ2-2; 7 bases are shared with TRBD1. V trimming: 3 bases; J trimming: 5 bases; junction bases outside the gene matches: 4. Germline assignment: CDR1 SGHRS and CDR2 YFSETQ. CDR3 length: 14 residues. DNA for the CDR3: TGCGCCAGCAGCTCGGGACAGACAACCGGGGAGCTGTTTTTT. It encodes CASSSGQTTGELFF.

The CDR3 DNA is TGTGCCAGCTCGTCACAGAGGCGGGAGACCCAGTACTTC. Its protein product is CASSSQRRETQYF. This chain uses TRBV18 with TRBJ2-5; D unclear. CDR1 is KGHSH, CDR2 LQKENI, per germline. V gave up 6 bases and J gave up 5 bases, with 13 bases separating them. The CDR3 runs to 13 residues.

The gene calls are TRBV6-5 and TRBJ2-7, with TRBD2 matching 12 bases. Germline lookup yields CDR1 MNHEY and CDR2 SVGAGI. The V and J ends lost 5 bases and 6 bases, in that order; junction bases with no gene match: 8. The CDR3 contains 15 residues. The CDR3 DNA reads TGTGCCAGCAGTCCGACTAGCGGGAGAAATAGCGAGCAGTACTTC. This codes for CASSPTSGRNSEQYF.

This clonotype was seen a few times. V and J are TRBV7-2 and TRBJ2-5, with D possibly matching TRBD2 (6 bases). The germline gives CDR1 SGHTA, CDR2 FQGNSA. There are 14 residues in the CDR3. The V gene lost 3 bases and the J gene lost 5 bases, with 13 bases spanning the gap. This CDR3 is CASSLGGGVETQYF. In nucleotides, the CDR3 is TGTGCCAGCAGCTTGGGCGGAGGGGTGGAGACCCAGTACTTC.

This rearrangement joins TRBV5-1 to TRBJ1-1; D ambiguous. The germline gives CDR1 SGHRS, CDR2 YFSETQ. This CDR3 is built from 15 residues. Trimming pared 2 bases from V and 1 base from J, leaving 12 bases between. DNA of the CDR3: TGCGCCAGCAGCTTATCCAGAGGGAAGAACACTGAAGCTTTCTTT. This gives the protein CASSLSRGKNTEAFF.

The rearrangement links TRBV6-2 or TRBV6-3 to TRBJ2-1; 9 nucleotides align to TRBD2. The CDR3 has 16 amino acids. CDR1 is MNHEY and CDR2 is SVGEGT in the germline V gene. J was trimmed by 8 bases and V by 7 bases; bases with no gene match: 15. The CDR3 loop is CASKKRGDPRWDEQFF. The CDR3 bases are TGTGCCAGCAAAAAGCGGGGGGATCCCCGTTGGGATGAGCAGTTCTTC.

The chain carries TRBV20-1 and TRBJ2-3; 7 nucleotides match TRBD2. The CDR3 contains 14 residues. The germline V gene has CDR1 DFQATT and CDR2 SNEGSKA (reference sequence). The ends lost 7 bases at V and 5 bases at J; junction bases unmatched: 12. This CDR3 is CSVLSSGVVDTQYF. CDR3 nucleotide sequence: TGCAGTGTCCTCTCCAGCGGGGTGGTAGATACGCAGTATTTT.

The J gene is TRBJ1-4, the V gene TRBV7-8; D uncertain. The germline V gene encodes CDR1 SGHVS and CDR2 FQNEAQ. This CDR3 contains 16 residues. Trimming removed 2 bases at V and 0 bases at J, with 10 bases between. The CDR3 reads CASSLTYGATNEKLFF. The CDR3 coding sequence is TGTGCCAGCAGCTTAACCTACGGTGCAACTAATGAAAAACTGTTTTTT.

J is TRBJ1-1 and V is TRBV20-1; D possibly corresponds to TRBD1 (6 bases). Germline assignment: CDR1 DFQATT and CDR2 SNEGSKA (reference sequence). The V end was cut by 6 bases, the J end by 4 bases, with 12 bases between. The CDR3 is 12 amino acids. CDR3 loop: CSATTGLTEAFF. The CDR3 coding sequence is TGCAGTGCAACGACAGGTCTCACTGAAGCTTTCTTT.

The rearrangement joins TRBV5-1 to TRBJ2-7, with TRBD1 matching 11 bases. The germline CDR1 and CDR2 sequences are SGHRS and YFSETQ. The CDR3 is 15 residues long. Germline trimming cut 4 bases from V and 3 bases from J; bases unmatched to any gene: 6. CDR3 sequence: CASSPGQGAVYEQYF. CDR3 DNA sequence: TGCGCCAGCAGCCCCGGACAGGGGGCTGTCTACGAGCAGTACTTC.

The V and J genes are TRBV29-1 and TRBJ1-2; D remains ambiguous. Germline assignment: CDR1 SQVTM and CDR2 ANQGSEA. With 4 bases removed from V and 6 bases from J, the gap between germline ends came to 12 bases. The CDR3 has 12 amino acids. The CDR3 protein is CSVAVAANGYTF. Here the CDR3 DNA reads TGCAGCGTTGCGGTGGCGGCGAATGGCTACACCTTC.

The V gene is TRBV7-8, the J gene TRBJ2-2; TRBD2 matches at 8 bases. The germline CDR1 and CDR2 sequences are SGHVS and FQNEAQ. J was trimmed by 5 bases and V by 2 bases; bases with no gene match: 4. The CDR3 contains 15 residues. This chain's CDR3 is CASSLSTSGTGELFF. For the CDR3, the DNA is TGTGCCAGCAGCTTAAGTACTAGCGGTACCGGGGAGCTGTTTTTT.

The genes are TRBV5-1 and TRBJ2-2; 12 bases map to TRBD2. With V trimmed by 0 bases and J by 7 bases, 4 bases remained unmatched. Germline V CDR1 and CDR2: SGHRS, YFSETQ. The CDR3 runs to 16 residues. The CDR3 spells CASSLASGRAHGELFF. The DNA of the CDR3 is TGCGCCAGCAGCTTGGCTAGCGGGAGGGCCCACGGGGAGCTGTTTTTT.

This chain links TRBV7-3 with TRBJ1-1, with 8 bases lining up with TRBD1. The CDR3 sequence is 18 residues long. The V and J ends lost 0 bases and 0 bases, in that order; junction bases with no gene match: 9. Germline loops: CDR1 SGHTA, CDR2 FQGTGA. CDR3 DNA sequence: TGTGCCAGCAGCTTAACGGGGACAGGACGTCGAATGAACACTGAAGCTTTCTTT. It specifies CASSLTGTGRRMNTEAFF.

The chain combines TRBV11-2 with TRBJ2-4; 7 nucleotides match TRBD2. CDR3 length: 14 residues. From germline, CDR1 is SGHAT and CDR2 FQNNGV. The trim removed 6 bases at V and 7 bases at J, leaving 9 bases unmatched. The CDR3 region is CASSPRLAANIQYF. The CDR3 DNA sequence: TGTGCCAGCAGTCCAAGACTAGCAGCGAACATTCAGTACTTC. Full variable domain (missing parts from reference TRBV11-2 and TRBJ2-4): EAGVAQSPRYKIIEKRQSVAFWCNPISGHATLYWYQQILGQGPKLLIQFQNNGVVDDSQLPKDRFSAERLKGVDSTLKIQPAKLEDSAVYLCASSPRLAANIQYFGAGTRLSVL.

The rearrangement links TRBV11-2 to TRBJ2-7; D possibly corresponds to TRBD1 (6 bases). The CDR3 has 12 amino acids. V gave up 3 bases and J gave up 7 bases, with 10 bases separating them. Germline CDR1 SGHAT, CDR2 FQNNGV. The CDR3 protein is CASSFTGREQYF. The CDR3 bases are TGTGCCAGCAGCTTTACAGGGCGAGAGCAGTACTTC.

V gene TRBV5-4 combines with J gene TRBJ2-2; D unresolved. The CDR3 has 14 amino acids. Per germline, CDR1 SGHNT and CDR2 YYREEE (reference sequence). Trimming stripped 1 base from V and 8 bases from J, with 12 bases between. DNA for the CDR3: TGTGCCAGCAGCTTGAGAAACGTCGAGGGGGAGCTGTTTTTT. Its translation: CASSLRNVEGELFF. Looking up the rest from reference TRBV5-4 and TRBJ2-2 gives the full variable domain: ETGVTQSPTHLIKTRGQQVTLRCSSQSGHNTVSWYQQALGQGPQFIFQYYREEENGRGNFPPRFSGLQFPNYSSELNVNALELDDSALYLCASSLRNVEGELFFGEGSRLTVL.

The CDR3: CAISGEGSPHTDTQYF. Written as DNA, the CDR3 is TGTGCCATCAGTGGCGAAGGTAGCCCCCACACAGATACGCAGTATTTT. This chain uses TRBV10-3 with TRBJ2-3; no reliable D call. Germline V gene sequence: CDR1 ENHRY, CDR2 SYGVKD. The length of the CDR3 is 16 residues. The V and J ends lost 4 bases and 2 bases respectively, with 16 bases between them.